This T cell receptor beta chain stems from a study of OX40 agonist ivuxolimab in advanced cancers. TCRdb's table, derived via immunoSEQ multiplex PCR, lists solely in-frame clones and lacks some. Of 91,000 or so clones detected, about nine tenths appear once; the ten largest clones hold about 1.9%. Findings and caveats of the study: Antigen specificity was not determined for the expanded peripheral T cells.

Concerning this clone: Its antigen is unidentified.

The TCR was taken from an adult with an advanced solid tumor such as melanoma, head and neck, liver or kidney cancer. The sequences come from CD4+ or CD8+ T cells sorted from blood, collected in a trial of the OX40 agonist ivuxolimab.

The CDR3 DNA is TGCGCCAGCGGACTGACAGAGAGGGCCTCTGGAAACACCATATATTTT. Its translation: CASGLTERASGNTIYF. The chain combines TRBV5-1 with TRBJ1-3; possibly TRBD1 for D (5 bases). Trimming pared 7 bases from V and 0 bases from J, leaving 17 bases between. The CDR3 runs 16 residues. Germline V lookup: CDR1 SGHRS, CDR2 YFSETQ.